The clone carrying this T cell receptor (beta chain) was seen many times. Its target is unknown. Germline loops: CDR1 SNHLY, CDR2 FYNNEI. This CDR3 contains 16 residues. The trim removed 6 bases at V and 0 bases at J, leaving 9 bases unmatched. Ophthalmopathy cases scored 3 or more on the Clinical Activity Score and 4 or more on NOSPECS grade, with duration below 3 months. Amplification of TCR beta CDR3 regions used RNA as the template. In the first-round RT-PCR of the TCR CDR3, the HTBI primer set was used. MiXCR was run by TCRdb on the multiplex PCR reads, yielding one entry per CDR3 protein. The sample yields approximately 610,000 distinct CDR3 sequences, about 15% seen once. This record comes from a study of T cells in Graves' hyperthyroidism and ophthalmopathy. Study-wide findings and caveats: Among clonotypes expanded in thyroid above 0.001, most were also found in blood. Ophthalmopathy was distinguished from stable hyperthyroidism by 13 V-J signatures.

The TCR sequence derives from a woman aged 40 to 55 with Graves' ophthalmopathy. The chain has TRBV2 and TRBJ2-5; 8 bases agree with TRBD2. The sample was blood. The DNA for the CDR3 is TGTGCCAGCAGCACGGGGGGAGCGGGGGACCAAGAGACCCAGTACTTC. Its protein product is CASSTGGAGDQETQYF.